One sample yielded the 29 T cell receptor beta chains listed below, sequenced in a study of shared clonotypes between healthy human individuals. The protocol was immunoSEQ multiplex PCR, while the TCRdb copy is restricted to in-frame clones and leaves out a portion. The top ten hold 0.4% to 0.55% of the sample, which has 800,000 to 1,200,000 clones, 75% to 85% seen once. The material sequenced was memory CD4+ T cells from PBMCs. Subset here: CD45RA-negative fraction. The receptors were sampled from a man aged 18 to 35 in good health. Some clones in this sample may be carry-over from other donors' samples.

The V call is TRBV6-5, the J call TRBJ1-5; D gene unclear. CDR3 length equals 14 residues. Germline CDR1 and CDR2: MNHEY and SVGAGI. Trimming removed 4 bases at V and 4 bases at J, with 11 bases between. Here the CDR3 reads CASSSSSPNQPQHF. The CDR3 DNA is TGTGCCAGCAGTTCTAGTTCCCCTAATCAGCCCCAGCATTTT.

CDR3: CASSYSYMVRNQPQHF. CDR3 DNA: TGTGCCAGCAGTTACTCCTATATGGTTCGCAATCAGCCCCAGCATTTT. V and J are TRBV6-6 and TRBJ1-5; no reliable D call. The CDR3 has 16 amino acids. The V end lost 0 bases, the J end lost 2 bases, and 11 bases lay between the germline ends. From germline, CDR1 is MNHNY and CDR2 SVGAGI (reference sequence).

This clone showed up just once. This rearrangement joins TRBV28 to TRBJ1-4; TRBD1 matches 7 bases. The CDR3 spans 14 residues. The trim removed 4 bases at V and 8 bases at J, leaving 7 bases unmatched. Looked up from germline, CDR1 is MDHEN and CDR2 is SYDVKM. This CDR3 reads CASSWAGQLEKLFF. CDR3 nucleotide sequence: TGTGCCAGCAGTTGGGCGGGACAGCTAGAAAAACTGTTTTTT.

Regarding this clone: The identical CDR3 is also encoded by other nucleotide sequences in the sample. The chain is built from TRBV11-2 and TRBJ2-7; TRBD1 matches 11 bases. V lost 4 bases, J lost 1 base, and 3 bases stayed unmatched. Looked up from germline, CDR1 is SGHAT and CDR2 is FQNNGV. The CDR3 totals 15 residues. This chain's CDR3 is CASSSRDRGSYEQYF. The CDR3 DNA follows: TGTGCCAGCAGCTCCCGGGACAGGGGGTCCTACGAGCAGTACTTC. Full variable domain (outside the CDR3, taken from reference TRBV11-2 and TRBJ2-7): EAGVAQSPRYKIIEKRQSVAFWCNPISGHATLYWYQQILGQGPKLLIQFQNNGVVDDSQLPKDRFSAERLKGVDSTLKIQPAKLEDSAVYLCASSSRDRGSYEQYFGPGTRLTVT.

This chain joins TRBV16 and TRBJ1-2; the D is unclear. V lost 0 bases to trimming and J lost 8 bases, with 10 bases between them. The CDR3 sequence is 13 residues long. The V gene's germline CDR1 is KGHSY and CDR2 FQNENV. CDR3 nucleotide sequence: TGTGCCAGCAGCCAATCGAGCCAAGGCGGCTACACCTTC. Its translation is CASSQSSQGGYTF.

The rearrangement links TRBV5-1 to TRBJ2-3, with D perhaps being TRBD1 or TRBD2 (5 bases each). CDR3 size: 15 residues. Germline V CDR1 and CDR2: SGHRS, YFSETQ. Trimming cost V 3 bases and J 0 bases, with 11 bases left between them. In DNA form, the CDR3 reads TGCGCCAGCAGCTCCGGGACGGCTAGCACAGATACGCAGTATTTT. It is translated as CASSSGTASTDTQYF.

A word on this clone: Other DNA sequences in this sample translate to the same CDR3. This sequence joins TRBV5-1 and TRBJ2-5; 10 nucleotides agree with TRBD2. J lost 4 bases, V lost 4 bases, and 7 bases had no gene match. Germline CDR1 reads SGHRS; CDR2 reads YFSETQ. There are 15 residues in the CDR3. The CDR3: CASSLLAGAGETQYF. As DNA, the CDR3 is TGCGCCAGCAGCCTTCTAGCGGGAGCTGGAGAGACCCAGTACTTC.

This clone was observed once. The genes are TRBV5-6 and TRBJ1-3; D might be TRBD1 (6 bases). V was pared by 4 bases and J by 7 bases, with 15 bases between. This CDR3 has 14 residues. Germline V gene sequence: CDR1 SGHDT, CDR2 YYEEEE. CDR3 coding DNA: TGTGCCAGCAGCACAGGGCCCGCTAGGAACACCATATATTTT. Protein product: CASSTGPARNTIYF.

The chain is built from TRBV2 and TRBJ2-5; 8 positions match TRBD1. The ends lost 5 bases at V and 4 bases at J; junction bases unmatched: 6. The V gene's germline CDR1 is SNHLY and CDR2 FYNNEI. The CDR3 is 14 residues long. The CDR3 sequence: CASSQDREGETQYF. CDR3 in DNA: TGTGCCAGCAGTCAGGACAGGGAAGGAGAGACCCAGTACTTC.

The chain links TRBV11-1 to TRBJ1-5; D uncertain. Germline V gene data show CDR1 as SGHAT and CDR2 as FQDESV (reference sequence). Trimming cost V 1 base and J 6 bases, with 7 bases left between them. This CDR3 spans 13 amino acids. CDR3 nucleotide sequence: TGTGCCAGCAGCTTAGTAGTGGGTCAGCCCCAGCATTTT. This encodes CASSLVVGQPQHF.

The chain employs TRBV28 and TRBJ2-1, with D perhaps assigned TRBD1 or TRBD2 (5 bases each). This CDR3 has 17 amino acids. Germline CDR1 reads MDHEN; CDR2 reads SYDVKM. The germline V and J ends were trimmed by 5 bases and 3 bases, with 20 bases remaining between them. In nucleotides, the CDR3 is TGTGCCAGCAGTGCCCCCGGGGCCGGAAAAAACTACAATGAGCAGTTCTTC. This codes for CASSAPGAGKNYNEQFF.

This clone appeared a few times. Other DNA sequences within the sample encode an identical CDR3. This chain uses TRBV18 with TRBJ1-5; TRBD1 might be the D (5 bases). The V end was cut by 3 bases, the J end by 0 bases, with 9 bases between. The length of the CDR3 is 15 residues. CDR1 and CDR2 (germline): KGHSH, LQKENI. CDR3 DNA: TGTGCCAGCTCACCTCAGGGAGCTAGCAATCAGCCCCAGCATTTT. This translates into CASSPQGASNQPQHF.

As concerns this clone: Other DNA sequences in the sample encode the same CDR3. This chain joins TRBV6-5 and TRBJ1-4; 9 nucleotides line up with TRBD1. Germline CDR1 and CDR2: MNHEY and SVGAGI. The CDR3 contains 14 residues. The trim removed 5 bases at V and 8 bases at J, leaving 6 bases unmatched. The CDR3 region is CASSRTGGDEKLFF. CDR3 in DNA: TGTGCCAGCAGTCGTACAGGGGGCGACGAAAAACTGTTTTTT.

The chain couples TRBV14 to TRBJ2-5; D may correspond to TRBD1 or TRBD2 (6 bases each). The CDR3 length is 14 residues. Germline lookup yields CDR1 SGHDN and CDR2 FVKESK. V was shortened by 1 base and J by 5 bases, with 11 bases between the two germline ends. In DNA form, the CDR3 reads TGTGCCAGCAGCCAAGGGGGGGCGCCGGAGACCCAGTACTTC. It encodes CASSQGGAPETQYF.

The rearrangement uses TRBV9 and TRBJ2-7; 7 bases agree with TRBD1. CDR3 length: 15 amino acids. With 4 bases clipped from V and 4 bases from J, the junction kept 11 bases outside the gene matches. Germline lookup yields CDR1 SGDLS and CDR2 YYNGEE. DNA for the CDR3: TGTGCCAGCAGCAAAACCGGGACAGAGATTTACGAGCAGTACTTC. As protein: CASSKTGTEIYEQYF.

This chain connects TRBV2 to TRBJ2-7, with a possible D match to TRBD2 (5 bases). The length of the CDR3 is 18 residues. Germline CDR1 reads SNHLY; CDR2 reads FYNNEI. With 0 bases removed from V and 6 bases from J, the gap between germline ends came to 24 bases. CDR3 sequence: CASSEAGGAGRFPFEQYF. DNA for the CDR3: TGTGCCAGCAGTGAAGCAGGCGGTGCGGGTCGGTTTCCCTTCGAGCAGTACTTC. The full variable domain, with the rest looked up from reference TRBV2 and TRBJ2-7, is EPEVTQTPSHQVTQMGQEVILRCVPISNHLYFYWYRQILGQKVEFLVSFYNNEISEKSEIFDDQFSVERPDGSNFTLKIRSTKLEDSAMYFCASSEAGGAGRFPFEQYFGPGTRLTVT.

This rearrangement joins TRBV5-6 to TRBJ1-5; D is unresolved. Germline V CDR1 and CDR2: SGHDT, YYEEEE. CDR3 length: 15 amino acids. Trimming removed 1 base from V and 2 bases from J, with 10 bases in between. In DNA form, the CDR3 reads TGTGCCAGCAGCTTGCTGGGGAAGGGCAATCAGCCCCAGCATTTT. This translates into CASSLLGKGNQPQHF.

This chain connects TRBV2 to TRBJ1-5, with D possibly TRBD1 on 5 matching bases. CDR1 and CDR2 (germline): SNHLY, FYNNEI. The CDR3 covers 13 residues. The germline V and J ends were trimmed by 4 bases and 8 bases, with 12 bases remaining between them. CDR3 nucleotide sequence: TGTGCCAGCAGTGGACGGGGCTCTGAGCCCCAGCATTTT. Its translation: CASSGRGSEPQHF.

The table lists this clone with a count of one. The chain combines TRBV11-3 with TRBJ2-1; TRBD2 agrees at 15 bases. Unmatched junction bases numbered 7, after V lost 5 bases and J lost 8 bases. CDR1 SGHNT and CDR2 YENEEA come from the germline V gene. CDR3 length: 16 amino acids. The chain's CDR3 is CASSARTSGGVDEQFF. The DNA of the CDR3 is TGTGCCAGCAGCGCAAGGACTAGCGGGGGGGTCGATGAGCAGTTCTTC.

There are a few counts of this clone. This sequence joins TRBV25-1 and TRBJ2-7; 7 positions agree with TRBD1. Germline CDR1 and CDR2: MGHDK and SYGVNS. Unmatched junction bases numbered 6, after V lost 4 bases and J lost 6 bases. The CDR3 is 13 residues long. In nucleotides, the CDR3 is TGTGCCAGCAGTGTCCCGACAGGGCGCGAGCAGTACTTC. Protein: CASSVPTGREQYF.

The chain carries TRBV5-4 and TRBJ2-2; 12 bases map to TRBD2. The germline CDR1 and CDR2 sequences are SGHNT and YYREEE (reference sequence). This CDR3 region has 18 residues. V trimming: 4 bases; J trimming: 7 bases; junction bases outside the gene matches: 14. The CDR3: CASSLGRRLAGVVGELFF. The CDR3 DNA sequence: TGTGCCAGCAGCCTAGGACGCAGACTAGCGGGAGTGGTCGGGGAGCTGTTTTTT.

This clone has a handful of counts. The CDR3 is CARSSDRGPEKLFF. The CDR3 DNA sequence: TGTGCCAGAAGTTCCGACAGGGGGCCTGAAAAACTGTTTTTT. The rearrangement joins TRBV5-3 to TRBJ1-4; TRBD1 matches at 10 bases. TRBV5-3 is an ORF, and what it does is uncertain. The V and J ends lost 5 bases and 7 bases, in that order; junction bases with no gene match: 5. The CDR3 loop spans 14 amino acids.

This clone occurred a few times. The V gene is TRBV10-2, the J gene TRBJ2-7; D tentatively fits TRBD1 or TRBD2 (5 bases each). Trimming removed 5 bases from V and 5 bases from J, with 7 bases in between. Germline CDR1 WSHSY, CDR2 SAAADI. The CDR3 consists of 11 residues. The CDR3 coding sequence is TGCGCCAGCAGTCAGGGACACGAGCAGTACTTC. It codes for CASSQGHEQYF.

The chain combines TRBV5-1 with TRBJ1-1; D gene ambiguous. This CDR3 region has 14 residues. CDR1 and CDR2 from the germline V gene are SGHRS and YFSETQ. Between the trimmed V and J ends, which lost 0 bases and 4 bases, there was a span of 10 bases. The CDR3 reads CASSLVAGSTEAFF. The CDR3 bases are TGCGCCAGCAGCTTGGTAGCGGGTTCCACTGAAGCTTTCTTT.

This clone was seen a single time. The chain has TRBV29-1 and TRBJ1-5, with D uncertain. The CDR3 is 14 amino acids. Germline V gene data show CDR1 as SQVTM and CDR2 as ANQGSEA. V lost 4 bases and J 2 bases, leaving 12 bases between the germline ends. The CDR3 spells CSVVLGVGNQPQHF. The DNA of the CDR3 is TGCAGCGTTGTTTTGGGTGTAGGCAATCAGCCCCAGCATTTT.

This sequence joins TRBV7-2 and TRBJ2-7; TRBD1 aligns across 8 bases. From germline, CDR1 is SGHTA and CDR2 FQGNSA. This CDR3 region has 13 residues. The V gene end was trimmed by 5 bases and the J gene end by 3 bases; junction bases not matched to a gene: 3. CDR3 sequence (DNA): TGTGCCAGCAGCCGGGACAGGTTCTACGAGCAGTACTTC. It specifies CASSRDRFYEQYF.

V and J are TRBV2 and TRBJ2-5; 7 bases map to TRBD2. Germline V gene sequence: CDR1 SNHLY, CDR2 FYNNEI. This CDR3 is built from 17 residues. With V trimmed by 7 bases and J by 5 bases, 19 bases remained unmatched. CDR3 amino acids: CASILGLVAAGSETQYF. Here the CDR3 DNA reads TGTGCCAGCATTCTCGGACTAGTCGCTGCCGGTTCGGAGACCCAGTACTTC.

This chain connects TRBV10-1 to TRBJ2-5, with D perhaps given as TRBD1 or TRBD2 (5 bases each). Germline V lookup: CDR1 WNHNN, CDR2 SYGVQD (reference sequence). The length of the CDR3 is 13 residues. V was cut by 6 bases and J by 4 bases, with 12 bases left in between. The CDR3 sequence is CASSSGARETQYF. DNA for the CDR3: TGCGCCAGCAGCTCCGGGGCGCGAGAGACCCAGTACTTC.

This clone was detected a few times. The gene calls are TRBV28 and TRBJ2-2, with 8 bases aligning to TRBD1. This CDR3 has 15 residues. V trimming: 5 bases; J trimming: 4 bases; junction bases outside the gene matches: 6. Germline CDR1 MDHEN, CDR2 SYDVKM. In DNA, the CDR3 is TGTGCCAGCAGTCGGACAGGGCCGGGCACCGGGGAGCTGTTTTTT. Its translation is CASSRTGPGTGELFF. Full variable domain (outside the CDR3, taken from reference TRBV28 and TRBJ2-2): DVKVTQSSRYLVKRTGEKVFLECVQDMDHENMFWYRQDPGLGLRLIYFSYDVKMKEKGDIPEGYSVSREKKERFSLILESASTNQTSMYLCASSRTGPGTGELFFGEGSRLTVL.